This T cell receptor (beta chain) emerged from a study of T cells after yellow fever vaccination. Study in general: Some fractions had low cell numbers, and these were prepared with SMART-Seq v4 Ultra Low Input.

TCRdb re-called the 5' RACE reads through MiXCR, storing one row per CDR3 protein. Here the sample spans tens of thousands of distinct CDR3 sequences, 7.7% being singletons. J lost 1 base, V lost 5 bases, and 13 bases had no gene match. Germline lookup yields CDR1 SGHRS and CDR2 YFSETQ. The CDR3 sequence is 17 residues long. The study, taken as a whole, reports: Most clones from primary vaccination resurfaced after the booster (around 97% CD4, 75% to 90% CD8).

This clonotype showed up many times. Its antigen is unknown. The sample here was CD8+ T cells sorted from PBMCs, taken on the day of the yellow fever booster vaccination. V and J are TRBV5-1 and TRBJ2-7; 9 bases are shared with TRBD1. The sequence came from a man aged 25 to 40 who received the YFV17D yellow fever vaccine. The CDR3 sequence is CASRAPRQGENSYEQYF. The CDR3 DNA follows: TGCGCCAGCAGGGCGCCGCGACAGGGGGAAAATTCCTACGAGCAGTACTTC.